This T cell receptor (beta chain) emerged from a study of shared clonotypes between healthy human individuals (dated by TCRdb to 2019 to 2021). Turning to the overall study: The cohort included three men and a couple of women between 18 and 49 years of age. Per donor, three plates each were used for CD4 naive and CD4 memory, two for CD8 naive, and one for CD8 memory. The study deeply sequenced blood TCR repertoires of five healthy adults to estimate repertoire size and the extent of clonotype sharing between individuals. To increase sequencing depth and limit assay-specific biases, different laboratories used diverse techniques to prepare libraries and sequence TCR repertoires. Each donor's leukapheresis produced roughly between roughly 0.85 and 10 billion PBMCs.

The research as a whole found: Compared with non-shared clonotypes, the clonotypes found in all four sorted-subset donors had higher generation probabilities. Rarefaction of sorted-subset datasets indicated incomplete sequencing despite the large sequencing depth. The genetic and exposure-history diversity represented was limited by the small number of donors. Sampling was restricted to blood, and TCR repertoires in tissue are likely to differ from TCR repertoires in blood. Pairwise subsampling led to the expectation that sequencing depth would affect the degree of clonotype sharing among donors. Estimated clonotype richness was generally larger for naive than for memory subsets. About 4.5% of naive CD4, 3.5% of naive CD8, around 2.3% of memory CD4, and roughly 0.4% of memory CD8 clonotypes were shared across four donors.

Using the deep immunoSEQ assay, multiplex PCR amplified TCR CDR3 regions from genomic DNA. Extracted genomic DNA from each cell subset was spread evenly across all wells of several immunoSEQ 96-well plates, with each plate serving as a replicate. For sorted subsets, around 200 ng genomic DNA, equal to some 28,000 T cell genomes, was loaded into each replicate PCR. Purified libraries were quantified with a Qubit 3.0 fluorometer, sized on a Bioanalyzer 2100, and re-quantified with the KAPA Library Quantification kit. Every immunoSEQ 96-well plate was sequenced on a dedicated single-read 150-cycle Illumina NextSeq 550 flow cell. The source study handled its data this way. The immunoSEQ output contained only junctional sequences without quality scores, so filtering could not match that applied to full-length reads. Sequences were annotated with PyIR, a Python wrapper for IgBLAST v1.9, and V/J genes and CDR3 were assigned using IMGT germline references. Reads with weak V/J assignments (E-value above 1e-6), missing CDR3, stop codons, out-of-frame junctions, or ambiguous translated residues were removed. V3J clonotypes were defined by identical inferred V gene, J gene, and CDR3 amino acid sequence. Percentage overlap between repertoires was calculated by dividing the number of shared unique clonotypes by the size of the smaller repertoire. Repertoire richness was assessed with RTK rarefaction, the Chao1 estimator, and Recon v2.1 estimates of unobserved clonotypes. OLGA was used to compute generation probabilities for all TCRbeta clonotypes that the gDNA method yielded from a handful of donors. TCRdb holds this immuneACCESS table with in-frame rearrangements only. Some clones are missing; in checked studies, unresolved V genes explain under half, and the rest has no known cause. V and J calls and clone size are given by that table; D and trimming were obtained from the DNA. Within this sample are 300,000 or so clones, with roughly 70% of them counted one time only. The ten largest clones represent 10% of the sample.

V lost 0 bases and J lost 8 bases; the stretch between them is 11 bases long. CDR1 SGHDN and CDR2 FVKESK are derived from the germline V gene. The CDR3 measures 13 amino acids from cysteine to phenylalanine. Just the 39-base CDR3 DNA is kept, in frame starting at base 1. Donors were healthy HIV-negative adults with no recently reported acute infections or vaccinations. Every donor was a Caucasian adult residing in Nashville, Tennessee, USA. Magnetic negative selection was used to enrich CD4+ T cells, after which naive cells were positively selected on CD45RA and the negative fraction became the memory subset. Blood was obtained by leukapheresis, after which PBMCs were separated by Ficoll-Histopaque density gradient centrifugation and cryopreserved in liquid nitrogen vapor phase. Purity and quantity of every magnetically sorted T cell population were checked by analytical flow cytometry. Each sorted fraction had its genomic DNA isolated and then quantified by UV absorbance on a Nanodrop 2000c.

In the case of this clone: It lacks a known antigen. No base-level quality is on record; no much larger clone is a single base apart.

The origin of this receptor is a man aged 25-40 years in good health. The chain is assembled from TRBV14 and TRBJ2-7, with an unclear D gene assignment. Sequenced material: memory CD4+ T cells sorted from blood. Per the publication, the cell subset or site label means: CD45RA-negative fraction. CDR3 loop: CASSQEGATKQYF. DNA sequence: TGTGCCAGCAGCCAAGAAGGAGCGACCAAGCAGTACTTC.